Listed below are T cell receptor beta chains from one sample, sequenced in a study of shared clonotypes between healthy human individuals. Profiling relied on immunoSEQ multiplex PCR, and the TCRdb table lists in-frame clones only, not all of them. The sample lists over 850,000 clones; about four fifths were seen once. The sample was memory CD4+ T cells from PBMCs. These receptors came from a man aged 18-30 years in good health. Some clones in this sample may be carry-over from other donors' samples. CDR3s include the opening cysteine and the closing phenylalanine or tryptophan. The D gene is left open where the match is weak. A clone size is listed for some rows: how often the clone was seen (once, few, many), or a class if it is expanded.

cdr3_aa	cdr3_nt	d_call	v_call	clone_size	j_call	cdr3_length
CASSLPKGVAGGNEQFF	TGCGCCAGCAGCCTACCGAAGGGAGTAGCGGGAGGCAATGAGCAGTTCTTC	TRBD2	TRBV4-1	-	TRBJ2-1	17
CASSGGYEQYF	TGTGCCAGCTCGGGCGGCTACGAGCAGTACTTC	-	TRBV28	few	TRBJ2-7	11
CATSRDDRGKGQGIDNEQFF	TGTGCCACCAGCAGAGATGATAGGGGGAAGGGACAGGGGATTGACAATGAGCAGTTCTTC	TRBD1	TRBV15	-	TRBJ2-1	20
CASSQTGAGGAYEQYF	TGCGCCAGCAGCCAAACAGGGGCGGGAGGGGCCTACGAGCAGTACTTC	TRBD2	TRBV4-1	-	TRBJ2-7	16
CASSPPGLAGGRNTQYF	TGTGCCAGCAGCCCCCCTGGGTTAGCGGGAGGGCGAAATACGCAGTATTTT	TRBD2	TRBV9	-	TRBJ2-3	17
CASTADAVSDTQYF	TGTGCCAGCACCGCGGACGCCGTCTCAGATACGCAGTATTTT	-	TRBV2	-	TRBJ2-3	14
CASSLITDFTDTQYF	TGTGCCAGCAGCTTGATAACAGATTTCACAGATACGCAGTATTTT	-	TRBV11-1	once	TRBJ2-3	15
CASSRTSGYEQYF	TGTGCCAGCAGTCGGACTAGCGGCTACGAGCAGTACTTC	TRBD2	TRBV6-5	-	TRBJ2-7	13
CASSLGRLAYRTDTQYF	TGTGCCAGCAGCTTAGGGAGACTAGCGTACCGCACAGATACGCAGTATTTT	TRBD2	TRBV11-1	many	TRBJ2-3	17
CSVVGGNGYNEQFF	TGCAGCGTTGTAGGCGGGAACGGCTACAATGAGCAGTTCTTC	-	TRBV29-1	-	TRBJ2-1	14
CASSRRDRFSSYEQYF	TGTGCCAGCAGTCGACGTGACAGGTTTAGCTCCTACGAGCAGTACTTC	-	TRBV27	-	TRBJ2-7	16
CASSLRGGLASQETQYF	TGTGCCAGCAGTTTACGTGGGGGGCTGGCCTCCCAAGAGACCCAGTACTTC	-	TRBV27	-	TRBJ2-5	17
CASSRAVQGETQYF	TGCGCCAGCAGCAGAGCAGTGCAGGGGGAGACCCAGTACTTC	-	TRBV5-1	-	TRBJ2-5	14
CASTPKESALKQSSYEQYF	TGTGCCAGTACCCCTAAGGAGTCAGCCCTGAAACAGAGTTCCTACGAGCAGTACTTC	-	TRBV19	-	TRBJ2-7	19
CASSLGTSGSTDTQYF	TGTGCCAGCAGCTTAGGGACTAGCGGGAGTACAGATACGCAGTATTTT	TRBD2	TRBV7-9	-	TRBJ2-3	16
CASSGTSGGNEQFF	TGTGCCAGCAGCGGGACTAGCGGGGGGAATGAGCAGTTCTTC	TRBD2	TRBV2	-	TRBJ2-1	14
CASSSQGAEETQYF	TGCGCCAGCAGCTCCCAGGGGGCTGAGGAGACCCAGTACTTC	TRBD1	TRBV5-1	few	TRBJ2-5	14
CASSLVTGEQYF	TGTGCCAGCAGCTTAGTCACTGGCGAGCAGTACTTC	-	TRBV7-2	-	TRBJ2-7	12
CASSQNRNTEAFF	TGTGCCAGCAGCCAAAACAGGAACACTGAAGCTTTCTTT	-	TRBV14	-	TRBJ1-1	13
CASRLEASTDTQYF	TGTGCCAGCAGGTTAGAGGCTAGCACAGATACGCAGTATTTT	-	TRBV5-8	-	TRBJ2-3	14
CASSGAGAGYTF	TGTGCCAGCAGTGGGGCAGGGGCCGGCTACACCTTC	-	TRBV2	-	TRBJ1-2	12
CASSKQGRSGQPQHF	TGTGCCAGCAGTAAACAGGGGAGATCGGGTCAGCCCCAGCATTTT	TRBD1	TRBV28	-	TRBJ1-5	15
CASRKVTGGITEAFF	TGTGCCAGCAGGAAAGTTACAGGGGGGATTACTGAAGCTTTCTTT	TRBD1	TRBV6-5	-	TRBJ1-1	15
CSVGQRLYQETQYF	TGCAGCGTTGGACAGAGATTGTACCAAGAGACCCAGTACTTC	-	TRBV29-1	-	TRBJ2-5	14
CASRSRGTGGYEQYF	TGTGCCAGCCGCTCCCGGGGGACAGGGGGCTACGAGCAGTACTTC	TRBD1	TRBV2	-	TRBJ2-7	15
CASSLVSPLHF	TGCGCCAGCAGCTTGGTTTCACCCCTCCACTTT	-	TRBV5-1	-	TRBJ1-6	11
CASSQRISGSSYNEQFF	TGCGCCAGCAGCCAAAGAATTAGCGGGAGCTCCTACAATGAGCAGTTCTTC	TRBD2	TRBV4-1	-	TRBJ2-1	17
CASSVGPPGAGGSYEQYF	TGTGCCAGCAGCGTAGGGCCCCCAGGCGCGGGAGGTTCCTACGAGCAGTACTTC	TRBD2	TRBV9	few	TRBJ2-7	18
CASSPLGAGAGGYTF	TGCGCCAGCAGCCCCCTCGGGGCGGGCGCGGGAGGCTACACCTTC	-	TRBV4-1	-	TRBJ1-2	15
CPDGFAFF	TGCCCCGATGGGTTCGCTTTCTTT	-	TRBV19	-	TRBJ1-1	8
CASSLDRFGYGYTF	TGTGCCAGCAGCTTGGACCGGTTTGGGTATGGCTACACCTTC	-	TRBV5-6	once	TRBJ1-2	14
CASSDSFRSYEQYF	TGTGCCAGCAGTGACTCATTCAGGTCCTACGAGCAGTACTTC	-	TRBV28	-	TRBJ2-7	14
CAWSLTNYYEQYF	TGTGCCTGGAGTTTAACTAACTACTACGAGCAGTACTTC	-	TRBV30	once	TRBJ2-7	13
CAIKAGGTGTDTQYF	TGTGCCATCAAGGCGGGCGGGACGGGCACAGATACGCAGTATTTT	-	TRBV28	-	TRBJ2-3	15
CAISPGGGEQYF	TGTGCCATCAGTCCAGGAGGGGGCGAGCAGTACTTC	-	TRBV10-3	-	TRBJ2-7	12
CASSEARAGANVLTF	TGTGCCAGCAGTGAAGCCCGGGCTGGGGCCAACGTCCTGACTTTC	-	TRBV6-1	-	TRBJ2-6	15
CASSSLAGSTDTQYF	TGTGCCAGCAGCTCGCTAGCGGGGAGCACAGATACGCAGTATTTT	TRBD2	TRBV5-4	-	TRBJ2-3	15
CASSGGGRDGETQYF	TGTGCCAGCAGTGGGGGTGGGAGGGACGGAGAGACCCAGTACTTC	TRBD2	TRBV6-1	-	TRBJ2-5	15
CASSLQTGSEQYF	TGTGCCAGCAGCTTACAGACAGGGTCCGAGCAGTACTTC	TRBD1	TRBV7-9	once	TRBJ2-7	13
CASSSSDRGEKLFF	TGTGCCAGCAGTTCGTCGGACAGGGGCGAAAAACTGTTTTTT	TRBD1	TRBV28	-	TRBJ1-4	14
CASSRLTGGDSSYEQYF	TGTGCCAGCAGCCGCCTAACGGGGGGTGATAGCTCCTACGAGCAGTACTTC	TRBD2	TRBV4-2	-	TRBJ2-7	17
CASSRDGTQETQYF	TGTGCCAGCAGCCGGGACGGAACCCAAGAGACCCAGTACTTC	-	TRBV7-9	-	TRBJ2-5	14
CASPRGPYF	TGTGCCAGCCCTCGGGGCCCTTATTTT	-	TRBV6-5	-	TRBJ1-3	9
CASSLVGRYGSYNEQFF	TGCGCCAGCAGCTTGGTAGGCAGGTATGGCTCCTACAATGAGCAGTTCTTC	-	TRBV5-1	once	TRBJ2-1	17
CASSSQPHSGNTIYF	TGTGCCAGCAGTTCCCAGCCCCACTCTGGAAACACCATATATTTT	-	TRBV6-1	-	TRBJ1-3	15
CASSLGGRLSYNEQFF	TGTGCCAGCAGCTTGGGAGGGAGGTTGTCCTACAATGAGCAGTTCTTC	TRBD2	TRBV7-3	few	TRBJ2-1	16
CAISPLAGVGAGELFF	TGTGCCATCAGTCCTCTAGCGGGAGTGGGGGCCGGGGAGCTGTTTTTT	TRBD2	TRBV10-3	-	TRBJ2-2	16
CAISSLAGGNNEQFF	TGTGCCATCAGTTCTCTAGCGGGAGGGAATAATGAGCAGTTCTTC	TRBD2	TRBV10-3	-	TRBJ2-1	15
CASSLGESTDTQYF	TGTGCCAGCAGCTTGGGGGAGTCCACAGATACGCAGTATTTT	-	TRBV7-3	once	TRBJ2-3	14
CASSYPDRGTQPQHF	TGTGCCAGCAGTTACCCCGACAGGGGGACTCAGCCCCAGCATTTT	TRBD1	TRBV28	-	TRBJ1-5	15
CASSLTSPITGDTQYF	TGCGCCAGCAGCTTGACTAGCCCCATTACCGGGGATACGCAGTATTTT	-	TRBV5-1	-	TRBJ2-3	16